This T cell receptor beta chain was recovered during a study of vaccination effects on CD4 cells after COVID-19. General study points: Only a single clone (1 of 255 vaccine-induced clones in healthy vaccinees) cross-reacted with common cold coronaviruses.

The method was immunoSEQ multiplex PCR; TCRdb's version includes in-frame clones alone and lacks a portion of them. The sample shows fewer than 40,000 clones, 70% to 85% of them seen only once. There are 13 residues in the CDR3. Germline V gene lookup returns CDR1 MNHEY and CDR2 SMNVEV (reference sequence). V was pared by 9 bases and J by 0 bases, with 9 bases between. Before sequencing, viral peptide pools were used by the ViraFEST assay to expand antigen-specific CD4+ T cells. CD4+ T cell isolation took place after 10 days of culture. All participants had two doses of either the BNT162b2 or mRNA-1273 vaccine. Concerning this clone: Its specificity is not known.

The source is a human donor who received a COVID-19 vaccine. Some clones in this sample may be carry-over from other donors' samples. Here the sequenced sample was CD4+ T cells from PBMCs cultured with HCoV-NL63 spike peptides, taken after COVID-19 vaccination. The rearrangement joins TRBV27 to TRBJ1-5; D ambiguous. CDR3: CASAAISNQPQHF. DNA of the CDR3: TGTGCCAGTGCGGCAATTAGCAATCAGCCCCAGCATTTT.